Following are 24 T cell receptor beta chains from one sample sequenced in a study of blood T cell repertoires in COVID-19. Generated by immunoSEQ multiplex PCR, the TCRdb table keeps only in-frame clones and is missing some. Of some 49,000 clones in the sample, less than 85% were seen once. The sample was peripheral blood. The source of these receptors is a human donor in a cohort sampled during active COVID-19.

This clone was found a few times. The chain joins TRBV27 to TRBJ1-2, with 7 bases lining up with TRBD1. Per germline, CDR1 MNHEY and CDR2 SMNVEV (reference sequence). V gave up 3 bases and J gave up 3 bases; unmatched junction bases: 4. The CDR3 has 14 amino acids. The CDR3 reads CASSFIGTDYGYTF. The CDR3 nucleotides are TGTGCCAGCAGTTTTATAGGGACAGACTATGGCTACACCTTC.

The chain is built from TRBV19 and TRBJ1-1; the D gene is possibly TRBD1 (6 bases). V lost 2 bases and J 1 base, leaving 11 bases between the germline ends. This CDR3 region has 15 residues. Germline lookup yields CDR1 LNHDA and CDR2 SQIVND (reference sequence). Written as DNA, the CDR3 is TGTGCCAGTAGTATAAGGGACAATGGGAACACTGAAGCTTTCTTT. As protein: CASSIRDNGNTEAFF.

The chain couples TRBV28 to TRBJ2-7; 8 bases match TRBD1. CDR1 MDHEN and CDR2 SYDVKM come from the germline V gene. V was clipped by 3 bases and J by 6 bases; unmatched bases: 19. The CDR3 runs to 18 residues. The CDR3 spells CASSFFQGARQGPSEQYF. CDR3 in DNA: TGTGCCAGCAGTTTTTTCCAGGGGGCGAGACAGGGGCCGTCCGAGCAGTACTTC.

In nucleotides, the CDR3 is TGTGCCAGCAGCTTAGTACACTTACCGGGTGGCTACGAGCAGTACTTC. It is translated as CASSLVHLPGGYEQYF. The V gene is TRBV7-6, the J gene TRBJ2-7; D is unresolved. Germline V gene sequence: CDR1 SGHVS, CDR2 FNYEAQ. The V end was cut by 1 base, the J end by 3 bases, with 16 bases between. This CDR3 is built from 16 residues.

The chain carries TRBV7-2 and TRBJ2-7; 9 bases map to TRBD1. Germline CDR1 is SGHTA and CDR2 is FQGNSA. The CDR3 totals 15 residues. Germline trimming cut 5 bases from V and 3 bases from J; bases unmatched to any gene: 8. The CDR3 loop is CASSATGQGYYEQYF. In nucleotides, the CDR3 is TGTGCCAGCAGCGCAACGGGACAGGGCTACTACGAGCAGTACTTC. Supplemented by reference TRBV7-2 and TRBJ2-7, the full variable domain reads GAGVSQSPSNKVTEKGKDVELRCDPISGHTALYWYRQSLGQGLEFLIYFQGNSAPDKSGLPSDRFSAERTGGSVSTLTIQRTQQEDSAVYLCASSATGQGYYEQYFGPGTRLTVT.

The CDR3 coding sequence is TGTGCCAGCAGTGCAGGGATTTCGAGTCAGCCCCAGCATTTT. Its protein product is CASSAGISSQPQHF. The V and J genes are TRBV28 and TRBJ1-5, with TRBD1 as a possible D gene (5 bases). The length of the CDR3 is 14 residues. V shed 5 bases and J shed 6 bases, with 14 bases lying between them. From germline, CDR1 is MDHEN and CDR2 SYDVKM.

The chain recombines TRBV7-2 with TRBJ1-1, with D tentatively TRBD1 (6 bases). The CDR3 sequence is 15 residues long. In germline, CDR1 is SGHTA, CDR2 FQGNSA. Trimming left V 4 bases short and J 0 bases short, with 12 bases between. The CDR3 region is CASSSMWTVNTEAFF. CDR3 nucleotides: TGTGCCAGCAGCTCGATGTGGACAGTGAACACTGAAGCTTTCTTT.

This sequence joins TRBV29-1 and TRBJ1-2, with 8 bases that match TRBD1. The V gene end was trimmed by 4 bases and the J gene end by 6 bases; junction bases not matched to a gene: 13. The CDR3 is made up of 15 amino acids. CDR1 is SQVTM and CDR2 is ANQGSEA in the germline V gene. The CDR3 DNA follows: TGCAGCGTTGGACCTCGGATGACGACAGGGGATGGCTACACCTTC. Encoded protein: CSVGPRMTTGDGYTF.

The chain carries TRBV30 and TRBJ1-3, with 10 bases fitting TRBD1. The CDR3 has 15 amino acids. CDR1 and CDR2 from the germline V gene are GTSNPN and SVGIG (reference sequence). After removal of 5 bases from V and 9 bases from J, the junction contained 13 bases not matched to a gene. The CDR3 DNA is TGTGCCTGGGCCGGAGGGACAGGGGTTTTTGCCACCATATATTTT. This translates into CAWAGGTGVFATIYF.

The chain has TRBV19 and TRBJ2-3; no clear D. The CDR3 runs 12 residues. Germline V gene lookup returns CDR1 LNHDA and CDR2 SQIVND (reference sequence). Trimming removed 7 bases at V and 6 bases at J, with 11 bases between. The CDR3 DNA follows: TGTGCCAGTACCGACTGGGTGGATACGCAGTATTTT. It encodes CASTDWVDTQYF.

The chain links TRBV11-2 to TRBJ1-1, with D perhaps TRBD1 (6 bases). The CDR3 spans 12 residues. Germline V gives CDR1 SGHAT, CDR2 FQNNGV. The ends were cut back, 2 bases at V and 8 bases at J, with 9 bases in the middle. Here the CDR3 DNA reads TGTGCCAGCAGCTTAATTACAGGGGAAGCTTTCTTT. Amino acids: CASSLITGEAFF.

The genes are TRBV4-2 and TRBJ1-3; 7 positions match TRBD1. The CDR3 extends over 16 amino acids. V was pared by 0 bases and J by 4 bases, with 6 bases of the junction left unmatched. Germline CDR1 and CDR2: LGHNA and YNFKEQ. The CDR3 sequence is CASSQEDRAAGNTIYF. CDR3 bases: TGTGCCAGCAGCCAAGAAGACAGGGCGGCAGGAAACACCATATATTTT.

The chain carries TRBV3-1 (or the pseudogene TRBV3-2) and TRBJ1-3, with D hard to call. The CDR3 runs to 15 residues. Germline CDR1 and CDR2: LGHDT and YNNKEL (reference sequence). Trimming pared 2 bases from V and 0 bases from J, leaving 8 bases between. The CDR3 is CASSQFLSSGNTIYF. DNA for the CDR3: TGTGCCAGCAGCCAATTCCTCAGCTCTGGAAACACCATATATTTT.

This rearrangement joins TRBV13 to TRBJ2-7, with D tentatively TRBD2 (6 bases). V was shortened by 5 bases and J by 8 bases, with 13 bases between the two germline ends. Germline CDR1 is PRHDT and CDR2 is FYEKMQ (reference sequence). CDR3 length equals 12 residues. The CDR3 reads CASSPTEGKQYF. The CDR3 nucleotides read TGTGCCAGCAGCCCCACGGAGGGGAAGCAGTACTTC.

This chain uses TRBV7-6 with TRBJ1-1, with D uncertain. V gave up 1 base and J gave up 4 bases, with 13 bases separating them. This CDR3 contains 15 residues. CDR1 is SGHVS, CDR2 FNYEAQ, per germline. The CDR3 protein is CASSLEGRRGTEAFF. In DNA form, the CDR3 reads TGTGCCAGCAGCTTAGAAGGCAGGCGGGGCACTGAAGCTTTCTTT.

The genes are TRBV5-1 and TRBJ1-1, with D hard to call. V was shortened by 1 base and J by 3 bases, with 7 bases between the two germline ends. The CDR3 spans 13 residues. Germline loops: CDR1 SGHRS, CDR2 YFSETQ. CDR3 nucleotides: TGCGCCAGCAGCTTGTCGAGGGACACTGAAGCTTTCTTT. Protein sequence: CASSLSRDTEAFF.

The chain combines TRBV21-1 with TRBJ1-1. TRBV21-1 is termed a pseudogene. This CDR3 comprises 14 residues. CDR3 DNA sequence: TGTGCCAGCAGCACTTCCGGGGTGAACACTGAAGCTTTCTTT. This encodes CASSTSGVNTEAFF.

CDR3 region: CASSLGGQGALNSPLHF. The CDR3 DNA reads TGCGCCAGCAGCTTGGGGGGACAGGGGGCGCTTAATTCACCCCTCCACTTT. This sequence joins TRBV5-1 and TRBJ1-6; 12 bases match TRBD1. The CDR3 has 17 amino acids. J was trimmed by 6 bases and V by 0 bases; bases with no gene match: 4. Per germline, CDR1 SGHRS and CDR2 YFSETQ.

There are a few counts of this clone. V usage is TRBV9 and J usage is TRBJ1-1; the match to TRBD1 covers 8 bases. The V gene end was trimmed by 5 bases and the J gene end by 1 base; junction bases not matched to a gene: 4. Germline CDR1 and CDR2: SGDLS and YYNGEE. This CDR3 is built from 14 residues. The CDR3 bases are TGTGCCAGCAGTAGGGACAGGACGAACACTGAAGCTTTCTTT. Its protein is CASSRDRTNTEAFF.

The rearrangement joins TRBV19 to TRBJ2-7; tentative D call: TRBD1 (6 bases). Deletions cut 1 base from V and 5 bases from J, with 15 bases between. The length of the CDR3 is 15 residues. Germline loops: CDR1 LNHDA, CDR2 SQIVND (reference sequence). This CDR3 reads CASSIVVQGSHEQYF. For the CDR3, the DNA is TGTGCCAGTAGTATAGTTGTCCAGGGGAGCCACGAGCAGTACTTC.

This chain uses TRBV3-1 (or the pseudogene TRBV3-2) with TRBJ2-5; 11 bases line up with TRBD1. Trimming removed 2 bases from V and 5 bases from J; junction bases left unmatched: 13. The length of the CDR3 is 18 residues. Germline V CDR1 and CDR2: LGHDT, YNNKEL (reference sequence). CDR3 amino acids: CASSQPGQGVAIWETQYF. CDR3 DNA sequence: TGTGCCAGCAGCCAACCGGGACAGGGGGTCGCTATATGGGAGACCCAGTACTTC.

The chain combines TRBV7-2 with TRBJ2-1; maybe TRBD1 (7 bases). Germline CDR1 SGHTA, CDR2 FQGNSA. This CDR3 has 15 residues. With 5 bases removed from V and 4 bases from J, the gap between germline ends came to 15 bases. CDR3 in DNA: TGTGCCAGCAGCCCTCGCGGGACAGTATACAATGAGCAGTTCTTC. This sequence encodes CASSPRGTVYNEQFF.

The V call is TRBV18, the J call TRBJ2-6; no reliable D call. Trimming pared 3 bases from V and 0 bases from J, leaving 9 bases between. CDR1 and CDR2 from the germline V gene are KGHSH and LQKENI. This CDR3 is built from 16 residues. The DNA for the CDR3 is TGTGCCAGCTCACCCGGCGGCCACTCTGGGGCCAACGTCCTGACTTTC. Translated: CASSPGGHSGANVLTF.

This chain links TRBV5-4 with TRBJ2-3; D possibly corresponds to TRBD2 (6 bases). CDR1 is SGHNT and CDR2 is YYREEE in the germline V gene (reference sequence). V lost 1 base to trimming and J lost 8 bases, with 14 bases between them. This CDR3 has 14 amino acids. The DNA for the CDR3 is TGTGCCAGCAGCTTGCCACTAGCAGATGGTACGCAGTATTTT. This sequence encodes CASSLPLADGTQYF.